Included here is one T cell receptor beta chain sequence, with context. This sample is drawn from a study of control samples from healthy donors and cancer patients. The germline CDR1 and CDR2 sequences are MGHRA and YSYEKL. This CDR3 has 16 amino acids. J lost 5 bases, V lost 3 bases, and 11 bases had no gene match. The table came from immunoSEQ multiplex PCR; TCRdb's copy has only in-frame clones and leaves some out. The sample contains more than 100,000 clones, 80% to 95% of which appear only once. The sample comprised blood. The TCR originated in a man between 18 and 29 years old in good health. The rearrangement joins TRBV4-1 to TRBJ1-2; 8 bases map to TRBD1. CDR3 amino acids: CASSHPSGQAVYGYTF. CDR3 nucleotides: TGCGCCAGCAGCCACCCATCGGGACAGGCCGTATATGGCTACACCTTC.